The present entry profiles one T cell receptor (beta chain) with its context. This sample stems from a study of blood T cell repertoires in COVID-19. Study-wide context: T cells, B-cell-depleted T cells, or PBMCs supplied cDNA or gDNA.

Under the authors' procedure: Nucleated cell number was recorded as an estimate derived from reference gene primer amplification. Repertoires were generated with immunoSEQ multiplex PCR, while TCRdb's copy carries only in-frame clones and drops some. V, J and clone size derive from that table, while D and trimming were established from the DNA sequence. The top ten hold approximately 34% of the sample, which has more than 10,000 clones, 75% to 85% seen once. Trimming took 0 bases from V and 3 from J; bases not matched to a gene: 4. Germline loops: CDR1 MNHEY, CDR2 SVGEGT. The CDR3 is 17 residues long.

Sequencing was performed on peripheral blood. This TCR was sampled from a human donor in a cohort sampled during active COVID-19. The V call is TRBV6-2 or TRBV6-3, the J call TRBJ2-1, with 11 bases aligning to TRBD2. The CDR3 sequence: CASSYSGSGGVYNEQFF. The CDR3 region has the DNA TGTGCCAGCAGTTACTCTGGTAGCGGGGGGGTCTACAATGAGCAGTTCTTC.